A single sample is the source of the 16 T cell receptor beta chains below, sequenced in a study of identical twins. Each CDR3 protein gets one entry after TCRdb re-called the 5' RACE reads with MiXCR. Of a few hundred thousand distinct CDR3 sequences in the sample, around an eighth are singletons; the top ten hold approximately 0.98%. The same data also went into a second study, on yellow fever vaccine responses in identical twins.

The sample taken for sequencing was CD4+ T cells sorted from blood. The receptors shown here come from a woman in her late teens or twenties in good health.

The J gene is TRBJ1-1, the V gene TRBV20-1; weak D call: TRBD1 (6 bases). The germline V gene has CDR1 DFQATT and CDR2 SNEGSKA (reference sequence). The V end lost 5 bases, the J end lost 6 bases, and 10 bases lay between the germline ends. The CDR3 covers 11 residues. CDR3 sequence reads: CSAFRGAEAFF. CDR3 nucleotide sequence: TGCAGTGCTTTTAGGGGGGCTGAAGCTTTCTTT.

A few counts support this clonotype. This chain uses TRBV20-1 with TRBJ2-1; possible D gene TRBD1, 5 bases. The germline V gene has CDR1 DFQATT and CDR2 SNEGSKA (reference sequence). Between the trimmed V and J ends, which lost 7 bases and 1 base, there was a span of 11 bases. CDR3 length: 13 amino acids. This CDR3 is CSVAQASYNEQFF. The CDR3, as DNA: TGCAGTGTCGCACAGGCTTCCTACAATGAGCAGTTCTTC.

The chain joins TRBV5-1 to TRBJ2-5; D is possibly TRBD2 (5 bases). This CDR3 spans 14 amino acids. V was trimmed by 0 bases and J by 2 bases, leaving 8 bases between them. Looked up from germline, CDR1 is SGHRS and CDR2 is YFSETQ. Written as DNA, the CDR3 is TGCGCCAGCAGCTTGGATACTAGGCAAGAGACCCAGTACTTC. This codes for CASSLDTRQETQYF.

This clonotype has more than one count but fewer than ten. This chain connects TRBV18 to TRBJ2-1; TRBD2 is a possible D gene (5 bases). The CDR3 contains 14 residues. Germline values: CDR1 KGHSH, CDR2 LQKENI. Trimming left V 2 bases short and J 7 bases short, with 12 bases between. The CDR3 spells CASSPRELANEQFF. CDR3 in DNA: TGTGCCAGCTCACCAAGGGAGTTGGCAAATGAGCAGTTCTTC. Filled out from reference TRBV18 and TRBJ2-1, the complete variable domain reads NAGVMQNPRHLVRRRGQEARLRCSPMKGHSHVYWYRQLPEEGLKFMVYLQKENIIDESGMPKERFSAEFPKEGPSILRIQQVVRGDSAAYFCASSPRELANEQFFGPGTRLTVL.

The chain uses TRBV19 and TRBJ2-3; 8 positions agree with TRBD1. V shed 4 bases, J shed 1 base, and the junction held 7 bases outside the gene matches. The CDR3 is 16 residues long. Germline V gene data show CDR1 as LNHDA and CDR2 as SQIVND (reference sequence). This chain's CDR3 is CASSTQGGSGTDTQYF. The CDR3 DNA reads as TGTGCCAGTAGTACACAGGGGGGCTCTGGCACAGATACGCAGTATTTT.

This sequence joins TRBV2 and TRBJ1-4; D gene uncertain. Germline V CDR1 and CDR2: SNHLY, FYNNEI. The length of the CDR3 is 15 residues. V lost 4 bases to trimming and J lost 4 bases, with 13 bases between them. This CDR3 reads CASSALSAFNEKLFF. The CDR3 DNA follows: TGTGCCAGCAGTGCCCTTTCTGCTTTTAATGAAAAACTGTTTTTT.

This clonotype was seen more than once but under ten times. The J gene is TRBJ1-5, the V gene TRBV12-3 or TRBV12-4, with 7 bases matching TRBD1. V shed 6 bases and J 1 base; nucleotides not matched to a gene: 6. The CDR3 spans 15 residues. DNA for the CDR3: TGTGCCAGCAGCCGAGCGGGACAGAGCAATCAGCCCCAGCATTTT. It specifies CASSRAGQSNQPQHF.

The chain couples TRBV5-6 to TRBJ2-7; a weak D match, TRBD2 (6 bases). The CDR3 covers 19 residues. Trimming left V 3 bases short and J 0 bases short, with 25 bases between. The germline V gene encodes CDR1 SGHDT and CDR2 YYEEEE. CDR3 residues: CASSSWFRGTTSFSYEQYF. The CDR3 coding sequence is TGTGCCAGCAGCTCTTGGTTCCGCGGGACGACCTCTTTCTCCTACGAGCAGTACTTC.

This clonotype occurred a few times. The chain recombines TRBV6-5 with TRBJ2-7, with TRBD1 identical over 10 bases. The CDR3 sequence is 17 residues long. Germline-derived CDR1 and CDR2 are MNHEY and SVGAGI. V shed 2 bases and J 0 bases; nucleotides not matched to a gene: 7. The CDR3 is CASSYSSGTGASYEQYF. The CDR3, as DNA: TGTGCCAGCAGTTACAGCTCCGGGACAGGGGCCTCCTACGAGCAGTACTTC.

The rearrangement joins TRBV6-1 to TRBJ2-6; D uncertain. The CDR3 is made up of 14 amino acids. Germline V gives CDR1 MNHNS, CDR2 SASEGT. V shed 8 bases and J shed 0 bases, with 8 bases lying between them. CDR3: CASLAISGANVLTF. In nucleotides, the CDR3 is TGTGCCAGCCTTGCGATCTCTGGGGCCAACGTCCTGACTTTC.

Regarding this clonotype: A much larger clonotype is one base distant, so this may be a read error. The chain links TRBV9 to TRBJ2-1; D may be TRBD1 (9 bases). The germline V gene has CDR1 SGDLS and CDR2 YYNGEE. The CDR3 consists of 17 residues. CDR3 coding DNA: TGTGCCAGCAGCTTTGTAGCGGGACAGGGACCCTACAATGGGCAGTTCTTC. Protein product: CASSFVAGQGPYNGQFF.

This clonotype was counted between two and nine times. The V gene is TRBV24-1, the J gene TRBJ2-7; D gene uncertain. Between the trimmed V and J ends, which lost 1 base and 6 bases, there was a span of 21 bases. Germline CDR1 is KGHDR and CDR2 is SFDVKD. The CDR3 is 17 amino acids. The DNA for the CDR3 is TGTGCCACCAGTGATTTCCCTACCGTTACTGTCCCACTCGAGCAGTACTTC. It yields the protein CATSDFPTVTVPLEQYF.

This clonotype was seen more than once but under ten times. This chain links TRBV6-1 with TRBJ1-4, with D tentatively TRBD1 (5 bases). The germline V and J ends were trimmed by 7 bases and 0 bases, with 6 bases remaining between them. The germline gives CDR1 MNHNS, CDR2 SASEGT. This CDR3 spans 13 amino acids. CDR3 coding DNA: TGTGCCAGCATGGGGGCAACTAATGAAAAACTGTTTTTT. It codes for CASMGATNEKLFF.

The genes are TRBV20-1 and TRBJ2-1; TRBD2 matches 9 bases. V shed 0 bases, J shed 9 bases, and the junction held 9 bases outside the gene matches. The germline V gene has CDR1 DFQATT and CDR2 SNEGSKA (reference sequence). The CDR3 has 15 amino acids. For the CDR3, the DNA is TGCAGTGCTAGAGAGGGGGGCGGGAGGGCCGCTGAGCAGTTCTTC. Protein sequence: CSAREGGGRAAEQFF.

The sample holds a few counts of this clonotype. The chain recombines TRBV4-2 with TRBJ2-1; D gene ambiguous. The V gene's germline CDR1 is LGHNA and CDR2 YNFKEQ. V was trimmed by 2 bases and J by 1 base, leaving 6 bases between them. The CDR3 loop spans 14 amino acids. The CDR3 protein is CASSQSTSYNEQFF. The CDR3, as DNA: TGTGCCAGCAGCCAAAGTACGTCCTACAATGAGCAGTTCTTC.

This clonotype has at least ten counts. The J gene is TRBJ1-6, the V gene TRBV7-8; TRBD1 matches at 8 bases. J was trimmed by 9 bases and V by 5 bases; bases with no gene match: 9. Germline assignment: CDR1 SGHVS and CDR2 FQNEAQ. The CDR3 contains 15 residues. The CDR3 spells CASSSGQGLFSPLHF. As DNA, the CDR3 is TGTGCCAGCAGCAGTGGACAGGGATTGTTTTCACCCCTCCACTTT.